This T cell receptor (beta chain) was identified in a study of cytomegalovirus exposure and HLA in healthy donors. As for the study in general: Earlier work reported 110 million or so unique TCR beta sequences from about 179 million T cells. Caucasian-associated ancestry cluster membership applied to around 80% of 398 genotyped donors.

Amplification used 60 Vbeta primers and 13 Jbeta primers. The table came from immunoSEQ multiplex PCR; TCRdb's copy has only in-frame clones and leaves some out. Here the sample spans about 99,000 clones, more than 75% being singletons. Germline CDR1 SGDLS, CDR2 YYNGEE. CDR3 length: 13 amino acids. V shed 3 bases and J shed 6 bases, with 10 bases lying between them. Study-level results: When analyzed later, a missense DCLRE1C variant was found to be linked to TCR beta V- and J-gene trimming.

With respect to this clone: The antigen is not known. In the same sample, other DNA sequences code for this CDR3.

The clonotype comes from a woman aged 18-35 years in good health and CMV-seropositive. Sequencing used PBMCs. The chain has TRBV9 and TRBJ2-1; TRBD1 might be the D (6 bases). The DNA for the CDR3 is TGTGCCAGCAGCGAACAGGGTAGCAATGAGCAGTTCTTC. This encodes CASSEQGSNEQFF. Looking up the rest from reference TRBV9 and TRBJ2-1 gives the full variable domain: DSGVTQTPKHLITATGQRVTLRCSPRSGDLSVYWYQQSLDQGLQFLIQYYNGEERAKGNILERFSAQQFPDLHSELNLSSLELGDSALYFCASSEQGSNEQFFGPGTRLTVL.